The clone carrying this T cell receptor (beta chain) has at least ten counts. Amplification from RNA transcripts yielded the TCR beta CDR3 regions. An initial RT-PCR round employing HTBI primers preceded a second-round multiplex PCR. From the multiplex PCR reads, TCRdb called clonotypes with MiXCR, one entry per CDR3 protein. The sample carries 300,000 to 400,000 distinct CDR3 sequences, approximately 17% recorded once. The data were obtained in a study of Graves' ophthalmopathy and Graves' hyperthyroidism. Patients with other autoimmune diseases, uncontrolled infections, pregnancy or lactation were excluded. Sampling approximately 10 ml of fresh peripheral blood provided the PBMCs. The CDR3 spans 15 residues. Germline V gene lookup returns CDR1 SEHNR and CDR2 FQNEAQ (reference sequence). Trimming removed 3 bases from V and 7 bases from J; junction bases left unmatched: 10.

The sample taken for sequencing was peripheral blood. V usage is TRBV7-9 and J usage is TRBJ2-7, with 9 bases fitting TRBD2. This receptor was taken from an adult woman with stable Graves' hyperthyroidism. The DNA of the CDR3 is TGTGCCAGCAGCTTGGGACTAGCCGGGACGGGGGAGCAGTACTTC. Its protein is CASSLGLAGTGEQYF.